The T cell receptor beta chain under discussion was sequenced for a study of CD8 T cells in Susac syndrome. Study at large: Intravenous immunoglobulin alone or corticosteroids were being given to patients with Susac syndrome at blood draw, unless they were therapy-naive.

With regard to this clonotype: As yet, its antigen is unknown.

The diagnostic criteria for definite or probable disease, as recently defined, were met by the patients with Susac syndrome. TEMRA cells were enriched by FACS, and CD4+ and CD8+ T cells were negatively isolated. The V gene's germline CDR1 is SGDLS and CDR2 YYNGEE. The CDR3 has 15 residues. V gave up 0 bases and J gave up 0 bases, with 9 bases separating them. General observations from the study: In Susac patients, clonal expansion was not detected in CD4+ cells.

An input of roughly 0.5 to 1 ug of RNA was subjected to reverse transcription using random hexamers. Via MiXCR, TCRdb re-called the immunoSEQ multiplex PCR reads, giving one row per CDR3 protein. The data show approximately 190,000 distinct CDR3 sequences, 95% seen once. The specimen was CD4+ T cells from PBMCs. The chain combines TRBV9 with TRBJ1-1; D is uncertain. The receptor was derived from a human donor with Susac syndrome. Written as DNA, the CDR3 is TGTGCCAGCAGCGTAGTAGGACGGATGAACACTGAAGCTTTCTTT. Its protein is CASSVVGRMNTEAFF.